The 26 T cell receptor beta chains given below trace back to one sample, sequenced in a study of CD8 T cells in Susac syndrome. RNA, at roughly 0.5 to 1 ug, was reverse transcribed with random hexamers. TCRdb reprocessed the immunoSEQ multiplex PCR reads with MiXCR, giving one entry per CDR3 protein. This table has around 220,000 distinct CDR3 sequences, roughly 92% appearing once. Sequencing used CD8+ T cells from PBMCs. These receptors all come from a human donor with multiple sclerosis.

This clonotype has a single count. The rearrangement uses TRBV25-1 and TRBJ2-1; D may be TRBD2 (6 bases). Germline V gene sequence: CDR1 MGHDK, CDR2 SYGVNS. The V end was cut by 7 bases, the J end by 8 bases, with 15 bases between. The CDR3 consists of 13 residues. CDR3 nucleotide sequence: TGTGCCAGCAATCCATGGGGGGTAGATGAGCAGTTCTTC. The encoded protein is CASNPWGVDEQFF.

V usage is TRBV30 and J usage is TRBJ1-2; possibly TRBD1 for D (5 bases). The CDR3 loop spans 14 amino acids. Trimming pared 0 bases from V and 7 bases from J, leaving 15 bases between. Germline CDR1 is GTSNPN and CDR2 is SVGIG (reference sequence). CDR3 coding DNA: TGTGCCTGGAGTGTGGACATTCCTACGGGTGGCTACACCTTC. This translates into CAWSVDIPTGGYTF. The full variable domain, rest sourced from reference TRBV30 and TRBJ1-2, is SQTIHQWPATLVQPVGSPLSLECTVEGTSNPNLYWYRQAAGRGLQLLFYSVGIGQISSEVPQNLSASRPQDRQFILSSKKLLLSDSGFYLCAWSVDIPTGGYTFGSGTRLTVV.

This clonotype came up once. V gene TRBV6-5 combines with J gene TRBJ2-1; the D gene is possibly TRBD2 (7 bases). The V end lost 2 bases, the J end lost 8 bases, and 16 bases lay between the germline ends. The CDR3 extends over 15 amino acids. Germline CDR1 is MNHEY and CDR2 is SVGAGI. CDR3 bases: TGTGCCAGCAGTTACACCTCCGACGGGGGGCATGAGCAGTTCTTC. This sequence encodes CASSYTSDGGHEQFF.

CDR3 nucleotides: TGTGCCAGCAGCGTAGGGTCAAATGAGCAGTTCTTC. As protein: CASSVGSNEQFF. The chain carries TRBV9 and TRBJ2-1; D gene ambiguous. The CDR3 spans 12 residues. Germline-derived CDR1 and CDR2 are SGDLS and YYNGEE. Trimming shortened V by 0 bases and J by 7 bases, and 5 bases separated the two germline ends. Complete variable domain (other parts from reference TRBV9 and TRBJ2-1): DSGVTQTPKHLITATGQRVTLRCSPRSGDLSVYWYQQSLDQGLQFLIQYYNGEERAKGNILERFSAQQFPDLHSELNLSSLELGDSALYFCASSVGSNEQFFGPGTRLTVL.

V is TRBV6-6 and J is TRBJ2-1; D remains ambiguous. The germline gives CDR1 MNHNY, CDR2 SVGAGI (reference sequence). Trimming cost V 4 bases and J 9 bases, with 10 bases left between them. The CDR3 has 12 residues. DNA for the CDR3: TGTGCCAGCAGTTTTGGGTCGGGTGAGCAGTTCTTC. Its translation: CASSFGSGEQFF.

V usage is TRBV25-1 and J usage is TRBJ2-5; 8 positions agree with TRBD1. The V segment lost 7 bases and the J segment 6 bases; nucleotides outside the gene matches: 7. Germline-derived CDR1 and CDR2 are MGHDK and SYGVNS. CDR3 size: 13 residues. The CDR3 region has the DNA TGTGCCAGCACCCCGGGACAGGTTCAGACCCAGTACTTC. Residues: CASTPGQVQTQYF.

In its sample, this clonotype was seen once. The chain links TRBV29-1 to TRBJ2-7; TRBD2 matches at 8 bases. Losses at the gene ends were 1 base for V and 3 bases for J; bases not matched to a gene: 8. Germline CDR1 SQVTM, CDR2 ANQGSEA. CDR3 length equals 15 residues. CDR3 DNA sequence: TGCAGCGTTGAAGGAGGGGCGGGAGGCCGCTACGAGCAGTACTTC. Protein: CSVEGGAGGRYEQYF.

J is TRBJ2-7 and V is TRBV7-9, with 8 bases that match TRBD2. This CDR3 has 15 residues. The germline gives CDR1 SEHNR, CDR2 FQNEAQ (reference sequence). J lost 3 bases, V lost 5 bases, and 9 bases had no gene match. CDR3: CASSTRLATDYEQYF. The CDR3 DNA reads as TGTGCCAGCAGCACCAGACTAGCGACTGACTACGAGCAGTACTTC.

In its sample, this clonotype was seen once. The V gene is TRBV11-2, the J gene TRBJ2-5, with 8 positions matching TRBD2. The V and J ends lost 5 bases and 5 bases, in that order; junction bases with no gene match: 16. Germline V lookup: CDR1 SGHAT, CDR2 FQNNGV. The CDR3 has 17 amino acids. CDR3 in DNA: TGTGCCAGCAGCCCATATTTCGGGGCTAGCGGGCTGGAGACCCAGTACTTC. Amino acids: CASSPYFGASGLETQYF.

CDR3 region: CASSHPQSTSTDTQYF. The CDR3, as DNA: TGTGCCAGCAGCCACCCACAGTCGACTAGCACAGATACGCAGTATTTT. The rearrangement uses TRBV7-9 and TRBJ2-3; no firm D call. The V end was cut by 5 bases, the J end by 0 bases, with 15 bases between. Germline V gives CDR1 SEHNR, CDR2 FQNEAQ (reference sequence). The CDR3 extends over 16 amino acids.

The V gene is TRBV19, the J gene TRBJ1-1, with D perhaps TRBD1 (5 bases). V was pared by 3 bases and J by 4 bases, with 9 bases between. The CDR3 is made up of 13 amino acids. Germline CDR1 and CDR2: LNHDA and SQIVND (reference sequence). CDR3 nucleotide sequence: TGTGCCAGTAGTATCCTCACAGGCACTGAAGCTTTCTTT. Its protein is CASSILTGTEAFF. The variable domain in full, with the rest retrieved from reference TRBV19 and TRBJ1-1, is DGGITQSPKYLFRKEGQNVTLSCEQNLNHDAMYWYRQDPGQGLRLIYYSQIVNDFQKGDIAEGYSVSREKKESFPLTVTSAQKNPTAFYLCASSILTGTEAFFGQGTRLTVV.

The J gene is TRBJ2-3, the V gene TRBV5-6; perhaps TRBD2 as D (5 bases). Germline V gene sequence: CDR1 SGHDT, CDR2 YYEEEE. The V and J ends lost 0 bases and 3 bases respectively, with 14 bases between them. This CDR3 has 16 residues. As DNA, the CDR3 is TGTGCCAGCAGCTTGGACCCGGGAATAATAACAGATACGCAGTATTTT. Translated: CASSLDPGIITDTQYF.

The V and J genes are TRBV7-8 and TRBJ1-1; D uncertain. The CDR3 spans 14 residues. V was trimmed by 1 base and J by 8 bases, leaving 14 bases between them. Germline V CDR1 and CDR2: SGHVS, FQNEAQ. The DNA for the CDR3 is TGTGCCAGCAGCTTAGTGGATAGTCGGCCAGAAGCTTTCTTT. This codes for CASSLVDSRPEAFF.

This sequence joins TRBV29-1 and TRBJ1-2, with 8 bases fitting TRBD1. CDR1 and CDR2 (germline): SQVTM, ANQGSEA. The CDR3 runs to 14 residues. V gave up 7 bases and J gave up 3 bases; unmatched junction bases: 10. This CDR3 reads CSADYTGQDYGYTF. In DNA form, the CDR3 reads TGCAGCGCCGACTATACGGGACAGGACTATGGCTACACCTTC.

This clonotype was seen a handful of times. The gene calls are TRBV30 and TRBJ2-1, with no clear D. Germline loops: CDR1 GTSNPN, CDR2 SVGIG (reference sequence). The CDR3 loop spans 16 amino acids. V dropped 0 bases and J dropped 5 bases, with 17 bases sitting between them. The CDR3 reads CAWSVSVLVGDNEQFF. CDR3 nucleotide sequence: TGTGCCTGGAGTGTATCGGTTCTAGTTGGGGACAATGAGCAGTTCTTC. Combining the CDR3 with reference TRBV30 and TRBJ2-1 gives the whole variable domain SQTIHQWPATLVQPVGSPLSLECTVEGTSNPNLYWYRQAAGRGLQLLFYSVGIGQISSEVPQNLSASRPQDRQFILSSKKLLLSDSGFYLCAWSVSVLVGDNEQFFGPGTRLTVL.

The chain joins TRBV27 to TRBJ2-7, with 8 bases identical to TRBD1. The CDR3 spans 17 residues. V dropped 0 bases and J dropped 3; count of bases not matched to a gene: 10. Germline CDR1 and CDR2: MNHEY and SMNVEV (reference sequence). The CDR3 nucleotides read TGTGCCAGCAGTTTATCCCGCGGACAGGGACGACGCTACGAGCAGTACTTC. Translating gives CASSLSRGQGRRYEQYF.

V usage is TRBV4-1 and J usage is TRBJ1-1, with TRBD1 identical over 7 bases. This CDR3 contains 15 residues. CDR1 MGHRA and CDR2 YSYEKL come from the germline V gene. V lost 4 bases to trimming and J lost 3 bases; unmatched junction nucleotides: 8. CDR3 protein: CASSPHDRVDTEAFF. In DNA, the CDR3 is TGCGCCAGCAGCCCCCATGACAGGGTGGACACTGAAGCTTTCTTT.

The chain recombines TRBV27 with TRBJ2-1, with D possibly being TRBD2 (5 bases). V was trimmed by 2 bases and J by 0 bases, leaving 14 bases between them. Germline V gene lookup returns CDR1 MNHEY and CDR2 SMNVEV (reference sequence). The CDR3 extends over 17 amino acids. Here the CDR3 reads CASSLSGHLISYNEQFF. CDR3 nucleotide sequence: TGTGCCAGCAGTTTAAGCGGCCACCTAATCTCCTACAATGAGCAGTTCTTC.

The chain joins TRBV4-1 to TRBJ2-7, with a weak D call TRBD2 (6 bases). CDR1 is MGHRA, CDR2 YSYEKL, per germline. The ends were cut back, 0 bases at V and 4 bases at J, with 16 bases in the middle. The CDR3 extends over 16 amino acids. CDR3 DNA sequence: TGCGCCAGCAGCCAAGACAGGGACGGCGGAGGGTACGAGCAGTACTTC. It is translated as CASSQDRDGGGYEQYF.

CDR3 sequence: CASGLGLPWTEAFF. The CDR3 DNA reads TGTGCCTCAGGACTGGGGCTCCCGTGGACTGAAGCTTTCTTT. This rearrangement joins TRBV19 to TRBJ1-1, with a tentative D call TRBD1 (5 bases). Trimming shortened V by 11 bases and J by 5 bases, and 21 bases separated the two germline ends. Germline V CDR1 and CDR2: LNHDA, SQIVND (reference sequence). This CDR3 region has 14 residues.

The chain employs TRBV5-1 and TRBJ1-1; D is possibly TRBD1 (6 bases). V lost 4 bases and J lost 0, with 13 bases in between. This CDR3 is built from 15 residues. Germline V gene sequence: CDR1 SGHRS, CDR2 YFSETQ. CDR3 DNA sequence: TGCGCCAGCAGCGAGGGGGTCGGGATGAACACTGAAGCTTTCTTT. The encoded protein is CASSEGVGMNTEAFF.

The rearrangement uses TRBV19 and TRBJ2-7, with D perhaps TRBD1 or TRBD2 (5 bases each). Trimming removed 9 bases from V and 2 bases from J, with 29 bases in between. The CDR3 has 18 residues. Germline V lookup: CDR1 LNHDA, CDR2 SQIVND (reference sequence). CDR3 DNA: TGTGCCAGCCCATTTGGATCCACGGGGTGCCTGGGGCCCTACGAGCAGTACTTC. Its protein is CASPFGSTGCLGPYEQYF.

The gene calls are TRBV6-5 and TRBJ2-2, with 8 bases aligning to TRBD2. The germline CDR1 and CDR2 sequences are MNHEY and SVGAGI. J lost 1 base, V lost 2 bases, and 12 bases had no gene match. There are 19 residues in the CDR3. CDR3 sequence: CASSYPQGGLAGNTGELFF. The DNA for the CDR3 is TGTGCCAGCAGTTACCCCCAAGGTGGGCTAGCGGGGAACACCGGGGAGCTGTTTTTT.

This sequence joins TRBV29-1 and TRBJ2-7, with D unclear. Germline V lookup: CDR1 SQVTM, CDR2 ANQGSEA. This CDR3 spans 13 amino acids. Deletions cut 4 bases from V and 2 bases from J, with 12 bases between. The CDR3 spells CSVGLLEAYEQYF. CDR3 nucleotides: TGCAGCGTTGGGTTACTTGAGGCCTACGAGCAGTACTTC.

The genes are TRBV3-1 and TRBJ2-2, with D uncertain. The CDR3 runs to 15 residues. V gave up 0 bases and J gave up 9 bases, with 14 bases separating them. From germline, CDR1 is LGHDT and CDR2 YNNKEL (reference sequence). CDR3 DNA sequence: TGTGCCAGCAGCCAAGATCCGGCGGCCAGATGGGAGCTGTTTTTT. This codes for CASSQDPAARWELFF.

This chain connects TRBV12-3 or TRBV12-4 to TRBJ1-6; D is unresolved. Trimming removed 5 bases at V and 4 bases at J, with 15 bases between. The CDR3 totals 16 residues. In DNA, the CDR3 is TGTGCCAGCAGTCTTAGGCCCACGGGATATAATTCACCCCTCCACTTT. Translated: CASSLRPTGYNSPLHF.